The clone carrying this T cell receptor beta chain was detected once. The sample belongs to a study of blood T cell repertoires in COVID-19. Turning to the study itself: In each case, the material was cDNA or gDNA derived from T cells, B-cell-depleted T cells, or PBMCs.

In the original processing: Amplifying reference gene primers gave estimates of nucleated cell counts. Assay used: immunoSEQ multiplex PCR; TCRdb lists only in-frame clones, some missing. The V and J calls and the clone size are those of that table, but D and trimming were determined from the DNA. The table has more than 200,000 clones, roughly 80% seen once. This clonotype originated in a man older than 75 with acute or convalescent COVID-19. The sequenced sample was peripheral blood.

This CDR3 reads CASRITREHSPLHF. The DNA for the CDR3 is TGTGCCAGCAGGATAACACGGGAGCATTCACCCCTCCACTTT. The chain recombines TRBV6-5 with TRBJ1-6; D is unclear. The CDR3 has 14 residues. The germline V gene encodes CDR1 MNHEY and CDR2 SVGAGI. Trimming shortened V by 6 bases and J by 8 bases, and 14 bases separated the two germline ends.